What follows are 17 T cell receptor beta chains derived from one specimen sequenced in a study of tumor-infiltrating lymphocytes in primary liver carcinoma. RNA and DNA were co-extracted from approximately 20-30 mg of unsorted bulk tissue. TCR beta cDNA was made from 500 ng total RNA with a constant-region primer. Library construction for TCR beta comprised three nested multiplex PCR rounds performed with slightly modified ARM-PCR. Rounds one and two of PCR, each of around 11 cycles, were primed with TRBV1-TRBV30 forward primers and a C-beta reverse primer. TCRdb reprocessed the multiplex PCR reads with MiXCR, giving one entry per CDR3 protein. Of 75,000 to 80,000 distinct CDR3 sequences in the sample, 65% to 75% were seen once. Sequenced material: tumor-adjacent normal liver tissue. The receptors shown here come from a man in his forties with primary liver carcinoma and hepatitis B virus infection.

On this clonotype: An end of the junction differs from the germline gene, which may be a read error. This sequence joins TRBV6-2 or TRBV6-3 and TRBJ1-1, with 9 nucleotides matching TRBD1. Germline V gene sequence: CDR1 MNHEY, CDR2 SVGEGT. The CDR3 loop spans 16 amino acids. Here the CDR3 reads CTSRRADRGENTEAFF. In DNA, the CDR3 is TGTACCAGCAGACGAGCCGACAGGGGGGAGAACACAGAAGCTTTCTTT.

The sample holds many counts of this clonotype. The chain combines TRBV11-1 with TRBJ2-3; D gene uncertain. The CDR3 length is 12 residues. Germline CDR1 and CDR2: SGHAT and FQDESV (reference sequence). V lost 5 bases, J lost 4 bases, and 7 bases lay in between. CDR3: CASSTLADTQYF. DNA of the CDR3: TGTGCCAGCAGCACCTTGGCAGATACGCAGTATTTT.

As to this clonotype: One junction end disagrees with the germline gene, perhaps due to a read error. The V gene is TRBV7-8, the J gene TRBJ2-1; 7 bases align to TRBD2. Germline assignment: CDR1 SGHVS and CDR2 FQNEAQ. The CDR3 extends over 15 amino acids. This chain's CDR3 is CASNPGLVDYNEQLF. CDR3 bases: TGTGCCAGCAACCCAGGACTAGTGGATTACAATGAGCAACTCTTC.

A word on this clonotype: No conserved phenylalanine or tryptophan ends this CDR3, so it is likely a read error. The rearrangement links TRBV4-1 to TRBJ2-7; D is unresolved. V lost 7 bases, J lost 4 bases, and 14 bases lay in between. Germline-derived CDR1 and CDR2 are MGHRA and YSYEKL. CDR3 length: 13 residues. The CDR3 bases are TGCGCCAGCAACCCGGGCCGTCGGTACGAGCAGTACCTC. It specifies CASNPGRRYEQYL.

The rearrangement links TRBV6-2 or TRBV6-3 to TRBJ2-2; no reliable D call. The CDR3 is made up of 11 amino acids. CDR1 and CDR2 (germline): MNHEY, SVGEGT. The CDR3, as DNA: TGTGTCCGCAGTACCACCGGGGAGCTGTTTTTT. Its protein is CVRSTTGELFF.

With regard to this clonotype: A read error may produce the germline difference seen at one junction end. The chain uses TRBV29-1 and TRBJ2-1; D gene unclear. Looked up from germline, CDR1 is SQVTM and CDR2 is ANQGSEA. The CDR3 is made up of 12 amino acids. For the CDR3, the DNA is TGCAGTGTTTTAATCCCCTCCAGTGAGCACTTCTTT. It specifies CSVLIPSSEHFF.

The genes are TRBV11-2 and TRBJ2-1; no clear D gene. The CDR3 totals 19 residues. Germline loops: CDR1 SGHAT, CDR2 FQNNGV. The CDR3 here is CTNSLDGRFSETLYNEQFF. In DNA, the CDR3 is TGTACCAACAGCTTAGATGGGCGATTCAGCGAGACCCTTTACAATGAGCAGTTCTTC.

On this clonotype itself: Because the CDR3 is missing its conserved closing phenylalanine or tryptophan, this is likely a read error. This rearrangement joins TRBV5-6 to TRBJ2-2; D is possibly TRBD2 (5 bases). This CDR3 is 16 amino acids long. Germline-derived CDR1 and CDR2 are SGHDT and YYEEEE. Trimming took 2 bases from V and 4 from J, leaving 15 bases between them. Here the CDR3 reads CASSFKLVVGTGELFL. The CDR3 bases are TGTGCCAGCAGCTTTAAACTAGTGGTTGGCACCGGGGAGCTGTTTCTT.

To note about this clonotype: This may come from a read error, since a much larger clone is one base off. The chain is built from TRBV11-2 and TRBJ2-1; 11 nucleotides line up with TRBD2. There are 16 residues in the CDR3. Germline V gene lookup returns CDR1 SGHAT and CDR2 FQNNGV. The DNA of the CDR3 is TGTGCCAGCAGCTACCCCGGGACTAGCGGTAGGAATGAGCGGTTCTTC. Translated, it gives CASSYPGTSGRNERFF.

A note on this clonotype: At one of its ends the junction is not consistent with the germline gene, which may arise from a read error. The genes are TRBV4-1 and TRBJ2-2; D possibly uses TRBD1 or TRBD2 (7 bases each). CDR3 length equals 16 residues. Germline V lookup: CDR1 MGHRA, CDR2 YSYEKL. The CDR3 region has the DNA TGCGCCAGCAGCCATGACGTCCAGGGGGGGCACGGGGAGCAGTTTTTT. This encodes CASSHDVQGGHGEQFF.

The CDR3 spells CSAFIGGAGMGHYGYTF. CDR3 nucleotide sequence: TGCAGTGCTTTCATAGGGGGCGCTGGGATGGGTCACTATGGCTACACCTTC. The chain links TRBV20-1 to TRBJ1-2, with 7 nucleotides matching TRBD1. This CDR3 has 17 residues. The trim removed 5 bases at V and 3 bases at J, leaving 18 bases unmatched. Germline V gene sequence: CDR1 DFQATT, CDR2 SNEGSKA (reference sequence).

This clonotype was seen repeatedly, ten times or more. The V and J genes are TRBV5-1 and TRBJ2-3; 9 nucleotides match TRBD2. The CDR3 is 15 residues long. V gave up 7 bases and J gave up 0 bases; unmatched junction bases: 6. Per germline, CDR1 SGHRS and CDR2 YFSETQ. This chain's CDR3 is CASSTSGASTDTQYF. The CDR3 DNA reads TGCGCCAGCTCGACTAGCGGAGCGAGCACAGATACGCAGTATTTT.

Concerning this clonotype: The junction does not match germline at one end; this may be a read error. The chain couples TRBV28 to TRBJ2-2; D may correspond to TRBD1 or TRBD2 (6 bases each). CDR1 is MDHEN and CDR2 is SYDVKM in the germline V gene. The CDR3 is made up of 17 amino acids. This chain's CDR3 is CASSFSGLGANTGELSF. In DNA form, the CDR3 reads TGTGCCAGCAGTTTTTCGGGACTGGGGGCGAACACCGGCGAGCTGTCTTTT.

A remark on this clonotype: At one of its ends the junction is not consistent with the germline gene, which may arise from a read error. The chain employs TRBV18 and TRBJ2-7; D is unclear. Looked up from germline, CDR1 is KGHSH and CDR2 is LQKENI. This CDR3 has 12 residues. The CDR3 DNA is TGTGGCAGCTCACCCAACGACTACGAGCAGTACTTC. This codes for CGSSPNDYEQYF.

Concerning this clonotype: The junction and the germline gene differ at one end; a read error may be behind it. The chain employs TRBV6-2 or TRBV6-3 and TRBJ2-1; 7 bases map to TRBD2. This CDR3 is built from 14 residues. Germline assignment: CDR1 MNHEY and CDR2 SVGEGT. The CDR3 DNA reads TGTACCAGCCAAAAGCGGGACCCGTACATTGAGCAGTTCTTC. It encodes CTSQKRDPYIEQFF.

This clonotype was counted only a few times. The rearrangement joins TRBV20-1 to TRBJ2-7; D not resolved. The V gene's germline CDR1 is DFQATT and CDR2 SNEGSKA (reference sequence). This CDR3 spans 12 amino acids. V dropped 5 bases and J dropped 0 bases, with 8 bases sitting between them. CDR3 loop: CSAGDDSYEQYF. CDR3 sequence (DNA): TGCAGTGCTGGCGACGACTCCTACGAGCAGTACTTC.

For this clonotype: This clone may be a read error of a much larger clone one base away. V is TRBV23-1 and J is TRBJ2-2, with TRBD1 matching 8 bases. TRBV23-1 is recorded as an ORF, its role being uncertain. CDR3 size: 19 residues. The CDR3 nucleotides are TGCGACAGCACCCCTATAAACGTACTGGGACAGGTCCACACCGGGGAGCTGTTTTTT. The encoded protein is CDSTPINVLGQVHTGELFF.